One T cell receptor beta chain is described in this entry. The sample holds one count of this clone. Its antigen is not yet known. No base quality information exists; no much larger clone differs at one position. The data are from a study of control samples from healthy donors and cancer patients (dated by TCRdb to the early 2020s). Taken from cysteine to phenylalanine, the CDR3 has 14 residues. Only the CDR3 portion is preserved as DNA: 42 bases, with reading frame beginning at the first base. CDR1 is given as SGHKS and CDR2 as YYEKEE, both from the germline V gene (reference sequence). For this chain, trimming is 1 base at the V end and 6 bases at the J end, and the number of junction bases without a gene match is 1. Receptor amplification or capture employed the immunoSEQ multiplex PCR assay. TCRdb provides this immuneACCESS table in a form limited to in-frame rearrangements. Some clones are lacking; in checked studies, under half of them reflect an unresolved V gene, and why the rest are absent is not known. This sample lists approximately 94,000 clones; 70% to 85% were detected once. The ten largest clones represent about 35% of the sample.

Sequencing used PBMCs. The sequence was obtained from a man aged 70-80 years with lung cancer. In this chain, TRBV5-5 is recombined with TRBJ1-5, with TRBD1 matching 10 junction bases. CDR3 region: CASSLRTGGQPQHF. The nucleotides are TGTGCCAGCAGCTTGCGGACAGGGGGTCAGCCCCAGCATTTT.